In its sample, the clone carrying this T cell receptor (beta chain) was seen a few times. Sorting gave populations that all exceeded 98% purity. Expressed TCRB transcripts were sequenced after all isolated RNA was converted to cDNA. TCRdb's table, derived via immunoSEQ multiplex PCR, lists solely in-frame clones and lacks some. The repertoire holds over 350,000 clones, with roughly 16% as singletons. The sample originates from a study of beta chain features in type 1 diabetes. This CDR3 is 15 amino acids long. Unmatched junction bases numbered 5, after V lost 0 bases and J lost 7 bases. The V gene's germline CDR1 is SGDLS and CDR2 YYNGEE.

This sequence joins TRBV9 and TRBJ2-1; 9 bases line up with TRBD2. The sample taken for sequencing was naive CD4+ T cells from blood. This TCR was sampled from a woman aged 18-29 years in good health. CDR3 sequence reads: CASSVELAGLNEQFF. The DNA of the CDR3 is TGTGCCAGCAGCGTAGAGCTAGCGGGATTGAATGAGCAGTTCTTC.